A single sample is the source of the 15 T cell receptor beta chains below, sequenced in a study of radiation and T cells in renal cell carcinoma. Treatment of the sample: 15 Gy SBRT to primary tumor, nephrectomy 4 weeks later. Clones were sequenced by immunoSEQ multiplex PCR, and TCRdb holds only the in-frame ones, with some missing. This table has 18,000 or so clones, 45% to 70% appearing once. The material was tumor tissue, obtained from a patient whose treatment included radiotherapy and nephrectomy. The receptors derive from a man aged 45-60 years with renal cell carcinoma.

This chain joins TRBV9 and TRBJ2-7, with a tentative D call TRBD2 (6 bases). This CDR3 is built from 14 residues. Trimming took 4 bases from V and 5 from J, leaving 16 bases between them. Germline CDR1 reads SGDLS; CDR2 reads YYNGEE. The CDR3 here is CASSPRTRGDEQYF. CDR3 DNA sequence: TGTGCCAGCAGCCCCCGGACGCGGGGAGACGAGCAGTACTTC.

The chain joins TRBV5-1 to TRBJ1-2; 9 bases fit TRBD1. The CDR3 is made up of 20 amino acids. Germline lookup yields CDR1 SGHRS and CDR2 YFSETQ. The ends lost 0 bases at V and 1 base at J; junction bases unmatched: 16. The CDR3 nucleotides read TGCGCCAGCAGCTTGGTCCCTGTCATTGGAGGGACAGGGTATAACTATGGCTACACCTTC. Amino acid sequence: CASSLVPVIGGTGYNYGYTF.

This clone was seen a handful of times. The chain recombines TRBV2 with TRBJ1-1; 11 bases map to TRBD1. After removal of 6 bases from V and 4 bases from J, the junction contained 7 bases not matched to a gene. The CDR3 extends over 15 amino acids. The V gene's germline CDR1 is SNHLY and CDR2 FYNNEI. CDR3: CASRQSGTGGTEAFF. CDR3 nucleotide sequence: TGTGCCAGCAGACAATCCGGGACAGGGGGCACTGAAGCTTTCTTT.

The J gene is TRBJ2-3, the V gene TRBV7-2; 10 positions agree with TRBD2. V shed 2 bases, J shed 4 bases, and the junction held 6 bases outside the gene matches. This CDR3 is built from 16 residues. Germline CDR1 reads SGHTA; CDR2 reads FQGNSA. The CDR3 loop is CASSLSGGATPDTQYF. As DNA, the CDR3 is TGTGCCAGCAGCTTAAGCGGGGGGGCTACCCCAGATACGCAGTATTTT.

The gene calls are TRBV5-4 and TRBJ2-1, with 9 bases fitting TRBD2. The CDR3 totals 16 residues. Losses at the gene ends were 1 base for V and 4 bases for J; bases not matched to a gene: 6. The germline gives CDR1 SGHNT, CDR2 YYREEE (reference sequence). In DNA form, the CDR3 reads TGTGCCAGCAGCTTGACTAGCGGGTATCTTTACAATGAGCAGTTCTTC. It is translated as CASSLTSGYLYNEQFF.

The rearrangement joins TRBV9 to TRBJ1-2, with 8 bases identical to TRBD1. Losses at the gene ends were 3 bases for V and 4 bases for J; bases not matched to a gene: 8. The CDR3 extends over 15 amino acids. Germline V CDR1 and CDR2: SGDLS, YYNGEE. CDR3 region: CASSDQLGTGYGYTF. The CDR3 coding sequence is TGTGCCAGCAGCGACCAACTCGGGACAGGCTATGGCTACACCTTC.

The rearrangement links TRBV9 to TRBJ2-1; 10 bases match TRBD2. With V trimmed by 3 bases and J by 8 bases, 8 bases remained unmatched. This CDR3 comprises 15 residues. Germline-derived CDR1 and CDR2 are SGDLS and YYNGEE. The CDR3 loop is CASSALAGTSDEQFF. The CDR3 DNA sequence: TGTGCCAGCAGCGCCCTCGCCGGGACTAGCGATGAGCAGTTCTTC.

The chain couples TRBV29-1 to TRBJ1-1; D is perhaps TRBD1 (5 bases). Trimming cost V 4 bases and J 4 bases, with 16 bases left between them. Looked up from germline, CDR1 is SQVTM and CDR2 is ANQGSEA. The CDR3 runs 14 residues. CDR3 nucleotide sequence: TGCAGCGTTGGGCGGGGCGGCGGGGGCACTGAAGCTTTCTTT. Translating gives CSVGRGGGGTEAFF.

J is TRBJ2-7 and V is TRBV4-2; 8 positions match TRBD1. This CDR3 is built from 18 residues. V shed 0 bases and J 3 bases; nucleotides not matched to a gene: 13. Germline CDR1 reads LGHNA; CDR2 reads YNFKEQ. The CDR3: CASSQELHRLDRVYEQYF. CDR3 coding DNA: TGTGCCAGCAGCCAAGAATTACACCGGCTGGACAGGGTCTACGAGCAGTACTTC.

This clone qualifies as medium-sized. The chain uses TRBV13 and TRBJ1-1; no clear D gene. This CDR3 has 15 amino acids. Germline V gene sequence: CDR1 PRHDT, CDR2 FYEKMQ (reference sequence). V was clipped by 0 bases and J by 4 bases, with 12 bases between them. The CDR3 DNA reads TGTGCCAGCAGCTTAGGCGGCGCAGGAATCACTGAAGCTTTCTTT. Protein product: CASSLGGAGITEAFF. Looking up the rest from reference TRBV13 and TRBJ1-1 gives the full variable domain: AAGVIQSPRHLIKEKRETATLKCYPIPRHDTVYWYQQGPGQDPQFLISFYEKMQSDKGSIPDRFSAQQFSDYHSELNMSSLELGDSALYFCASSLGGAGITEAFFGQGTRLTVV.

The chain recombines TRBV9 with TRBJ2-7, with D possibly called TRBD1 or TRBD2 (5 bases each). Germline assignment: CDR1 SGDLS and CDR2 YYNGEE. V was shortened by 3 bases and J by 3 bases, with 10 bases between the two germline ends. The CDR3 contains 13 residues. Here the CDR3 reads CASSEGSVYEQYF. The CDR3 DNA reads TGTGCCAGCAGCGAGGGGAGCGTCTACGAGCAGTACTTC.

The chain combines TRBV14 with TRBJ1-1, with a tentative D call TRBD1 (6 bases). With 0 bases removed from V and 6 bases from J, the gap between germline ends came to 17 bases. The germline V gene encodes CDR1 SGHDN and CDR2 FVKESK. The CDR3 totals 16 residues. CDR3 bases: TGTGCCAGCAGCCAAGAGGGAACGTGGGGGGCTCCTGAAGCTTTCTTT. This sequence encodes CASSQEGTWGAPEAFF.

This chain uses TRBV4-2 with TRBJ2-3, with 10 positions matching TRBD2. The CDR3 loop spans 15 amino acids. V gave up 1 base and J gave up 4 bases; unmatched junction bases: 2. Germline V gives CDR1 LGHNA, CDR2 YNFKEQ. The CDR3 reads CASSQGGLASDTQYF. CDR3 nucleotide sequence: TGTGCCAGCAGCCAAGGGGGACTAGCGTCAGATACGCAGTATTTT.

This clone was seen more than once but under ten times. The chain is built from TRBV6-6 and TRBJ1-1, with 9 bases matching TRBD1. The CDR3 totals 14 residues. Looked up from germline, CDR1 is MNHNY and CDR2 is SVGAGI (reference sequence). Trimming at V came to 10 bases and at J to 1 base, leaving 7 bases not matched to a gene. CDR3 amino acids: CAIRDRVENTEAFF. The CDR3 coding sequence is TGTGCCATCCGGGACAGGGTGGAGAACACTGAAGCTTTCTTT.

By share, this clone ranks as medium-sized. The CDR3 DNA is TGCAGCGTTGCGGCCGGCGGTAAGGATGGCTACACCTTC. It translates to CSVAAGGKDGYTF. This sequence joins TRBV29-1 and TRBJ1-2; D remains unclear. Per germline, CDR1 SQVTM and CDR2 ANQGSEA. CDR3 length equals 13 residues. The V end was cut by 4 bases, the J end by 6 bases, with 15 bases between.